One sample yielded the 3 T cell receptor beta chains listed below, sequenced in a study of spatial heterogeneity in lung cancer. TCRdb passed the 5' RACE reads through MiXCR, listing each CDR3 protein once. The sample has over 6,500 distinct CDR3 sequences, roughly 3.9% seen once; the top ten hold 20% to 30%. Sample time point: sample taken at primary tumor resection. Unsorted samples of tumor, nontumor lung or frozen PBMC had their whole RNA sequenced. The specimen comprised normal lung tissue next to the tumor, sampled at surgery. These receptors were collected from a female donor with early-stage non-small cell lung cancer.

This clonotype was seen repeatedly, ten times or more. The chain links TRBV13 to TRBJ1-2; perhaps TRBD1 as D (5 bases). The CDR3 runs 13 residues. From germline, CDR1 is PRHDT and CDR2 FYEKMQ (reference sequence). V lost 5 bases, J lost 8 bases, and 15 bases lay in between. The CDR3 DNA follows: TGTGCCAGCAGCCCCCAGGGACGGCGGGGCTACACCTTC. It yields the protein CASSPQGRRGYTF.

Comment on this clonotype: A junction boundary mismatches the germline segment, possibly from a read error. The chain couples TRBV9 to TRBJ2-5; 7 nucleotides line up with TRBD2. There are 16 residues in the CDR3. In germline, CDR1 is SGDLS, CDR2 YYNGEE. CDR3 residues: CTSSVAASGSQETQYF. CDR3 nucleotides: TGTACCAGCAGCGTGGCGGCTAGCGGATCCCAAGAGACCCAGTACTTC.

The sample holds many counts of this clonotype. The genes are TRBV6-1 and TRBJ2-7; possibly TRBD2 for D (8 bases). Germline V gene data show CDR1 as MNHNS and CDR2 as SASEGT. There are 16 residues in the CDR3. V was trimmed by 2 bases and J by 5 bases, leaving 19 bases between them. CDR3 region: CASSEYSRQGLDEQYF. The CDR3 region has the DNA TGTGCCAGCAGTGAATATAGTCGACAGGGACTAGACGAGCAGTACTTC.